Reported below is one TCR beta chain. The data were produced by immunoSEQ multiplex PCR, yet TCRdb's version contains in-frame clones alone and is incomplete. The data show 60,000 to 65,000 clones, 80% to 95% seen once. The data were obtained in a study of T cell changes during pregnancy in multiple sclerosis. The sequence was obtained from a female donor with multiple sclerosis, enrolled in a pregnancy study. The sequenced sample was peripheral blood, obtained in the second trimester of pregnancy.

CDR3 loop: CASSDQTRPLPGYTF. Written as DNA, the CDR3 is TGTGCCAGCAGCGACCAAACCCGACCACTACCGGGCTACACCTTC. V usage is TRBV9 and J usage is TRBJ1-2, with D hard to call. The CDR3 has 15 amino acids. In germline, CDR1 is SGDLS, CDR2 YYNGEE. V was trimmed by 3 bases and J by 8 bases, leaving 20 bases between them.